A selection of T cell receptor beta chains follows, all from one sample in a study of identical twins. One entry per CDR3 protein, called by TCRdb with MiXCR from the 5' RACE reads. This table has around 250,000 distinct CDR3 sequences, about 8.3% appearing once. The data also belong to a second study, concerning yellow fever vaccine responses in identical twins.

Sequencing used CD8+ T cells sorted from blood. These receptors originate from a young woman in good health. The CDR3 runs from the conserved cysteine through the conserved F or W. Fields, in order: D gene, V gene, J gene, clone size, CDR3 length, CDR3 DNA, CDR3 protein. A D gene is named only where the DNA matches it firmly. Rows may omit the clone size; those that give it use once, few, many or a size class.

>-|TRBV5-6|TRBJ2-1|few|17
TGTGCCAGCAGCTTGCCTCGGGACCTGGGTGGGCTCAATGAGCAGTTCTTC
CASSLPRDLGGLNEQFF
>TRBD1|TRBV27|TRBJ1-2|few|13
TGTGCCAGCAGCCCAGGGGGTAACTATGGCTACACCTTC
CASSPGGNYGYTF
>-|TRBV2|TRBJ2-5|-|14
TGTGCCAACAGTGAAGAGGCAGGCCAAGAGACCCAGTACTTC
CANSEEAGQETQYF
>TRBD2|TRBV27|TRBJ2-5|few|15
TGTGCCAGCCGTAACTATAGCGGGGAAGGGGAGACCCAGTACTTC
CASRNYSGEGETQYF
>-|TRBV28|TRBJ1-4|-|14
TGTGCCAGCAGTTTCGACATTTTAGGTGAAAAACTGTTTTTT
CASSFDILGEKLFF
>-|TRBV20-1|TRBJ2-7|few|15
TGCAGTGCTAGAGACCTACCGTCGGGAGATTACGAGCAGTACTTC
CSARDLPSGDYEQYF
>-|TRBV6-5|TRBJ2-5|few|13
TGTGCCAGCAGTTTGTTGGTCGGGGAGACCCAGTACTTC
CASSLLVGETQYF
>TRBD1|TRBV15|TRBJ2-1|many|16
TGTGCCACCAGCCCGAAAAGGACAGGGATCTACAATGAGCAGTTCTTC
CATSPKRTGIYNEQFF
>-|TRBV14|TRBJ2-2|-|14
TGTGCCAGCAGCCCCAGGGGCAACACCGGGGAGCTGTTTTTT
CASSPRGNTGELFF
>-|TRBV14|TRBJ2-2|-|16
TGTGCCAGCAGCCCGGAGGCCCCCCCAGGAACCGGGGAGCTGTTTTTT
CASSPEAPPGTGELFF
>-|TRBV20-1|TRBJ2-7|few|14
TGCAGTGCTAGAGAGTTCGTCCCTTCCTACGAGCAGTACTTC
CSAREFVPSYEQYF
>-|TRBV20-1|TRBJ2-5|few|13
TGCAGTGCTACGTACAGGGTAACGGAGACCCAGTACTTC
CSATYRVTETQYF
>-|TRBV5-6|TRBJ2-3|-|12
TGTGCCAGCAGCCCACAGTCAGATACGCAGTATTTT
CASSPQSDTQYF
>-|TRBV3-1|TRBJ2-7|few|15
TGTGCCAGCAGCCAAGTTCTAGTTTCCTCCTACGAGCAGTACTTC
CASSQVLVSSYEQYF
>TRBD2|TRBV29-1|TRBJ2-3|-|15
TGCAGCGTTTATGAGCGGGGGGCCAGCACAGATACGCAGTATTTT
CSVYERGASTDTQYF
>-|TRBV4-3|TRBJ2-7|few|15
TGCGCCAGCAGCCAAGAAAAGAGGAGCTCCTACGAGCAGTACTTC
CASSQEKRSSYEQYF
>TRBD1|TRBV19|TRBJ2-1|-|16
TGTGCCAGTAGTATAACTTCAACAGGGGGCCGAAATGAGCAGTTCTTC
CASSITSTGGRNEQFF
>-|TRBV2|TRBJ2-7|few|15
TGTGCCAGCAGGGAGCTAGTCAGTATCTCCTACGAGCAGTACTTC
CASRELVSISYEQYF
>TRBD1|TRBV7-9|TRBJ2-1|-|16
TGTGCCAGCAGCCCGTGGACAGGGGCGATCTACAATGAGCAGTTCTTC
CASSPWTGAIYNEQFF
>-|TRBV12-3/TRBV12-4|TRBJ2-7|many|12
TGTGCCAGCAGCTCCATACCCTACGAGCAGTACTTC
CASSSIPYEQYF
>TRBD2|TRBV7-9|TRBJ2-1|few|15
TGTGCCAGCAGCTACGGGGGGGCCTCTTACAATGAGCAGTTCTTC
CASSYGGASYNEQFF
>TRBD1|TRBV7-9|TRBJ2-7|many|14
TGTGCCAGCAGCCCCCGGGACAGGGCCGACGAGCAGTACTTC
CASSPRDRADEQYF
>-|TRBV12-5|TRBJ2-1|few|14
TGTGCTAGTGCAACAAACTCAGGGGTCGATGAGCAGTTCTTC
CASATNSGVDEQFF
>-|TRBV7-3|TRBJ1-1|few|14
TGTGCCAGCAGCTTAGGGGCTACGAACACTGAAGCTTTCTTT
CASSLGATNTEAFF
>-|TRBV10-3|TRBJ2-7|many|14
TGTGCCATCAGCGAGACTACAGGAATCTACGAGCAGTACTTC
CAISETTGIYEQYF
>-|TRBV5-6|TRBJ2-7|-|18
TGTGCCAGCAGCTTTGGAGGTCGGAAGGACAGAAGCTCCTACGAGCAGTACTTC
CASSFGGRKDRSSYEQYF
>TRBD2|TRBV7-2|TRBJ2-1|-|17
TGTGCCAGCAGCTTAGGTGCTAGCGGGAGGGGACGCAATGAGCAGTTCTTC
CASSLGASGRGRNEQFF
>-|TRBV7-8|TRBJ2-2|few|14
TGTGCCAGCCCGGGGGACCCGAACACCGGGGAGCTGTTTTTT
CASPGDPNTGELFF
>TRBD1|TRBV3-1|TRBJ2-3|-|14
TGTGCCAGCAGCCCGACAGGGACGGGGGATACGCAGTATTTT
CASSPTGTGDTQYF
>-|TRBV4-2|TRBJ1-1|many|13
TGTGCCAGCAGCCAAACAACGGCCCCTGAAGCTTTCTTT
CASSQTTAPEAFF
>-|TRBV4-1|TRBJ2-7|-|15
TGCGCCAGCAGCCAAGTCTCAAGCGTCTCCTACGAGCAGTACTTC
CASSQVSSVSYEQYF